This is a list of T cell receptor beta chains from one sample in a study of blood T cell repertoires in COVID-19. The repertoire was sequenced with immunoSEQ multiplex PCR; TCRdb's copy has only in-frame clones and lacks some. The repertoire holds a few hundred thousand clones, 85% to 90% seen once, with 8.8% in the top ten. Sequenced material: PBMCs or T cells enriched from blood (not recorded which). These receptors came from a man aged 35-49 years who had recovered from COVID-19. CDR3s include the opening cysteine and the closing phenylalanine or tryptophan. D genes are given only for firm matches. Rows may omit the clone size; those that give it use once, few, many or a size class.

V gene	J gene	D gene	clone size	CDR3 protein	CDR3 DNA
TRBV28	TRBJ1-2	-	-	CASSLRGLGGALDYGYTF	TGTGCCAGCAGTTTAAGGGGTTTGGGGGGGGCGTTGGACTATGGCTACACCTTC
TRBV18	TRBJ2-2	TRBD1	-	CASSPRGQGTTGELFF	TGTGCCAGCTCACCTCGGGGACAGGGGACAACCGGGGAGCTGTTTTTT
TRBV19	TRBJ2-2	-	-	CASSQQAVTGELFF	TGTGCCAGTAGTCAACAGGCGGTCACCGGGGAGCTGTTTTTT
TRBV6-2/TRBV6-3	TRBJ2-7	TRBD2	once	CASSRYRDGGSEQYF	TGTGCCAGCAGCCGCTACCGGGACGGGGGGAGCGAGCAGTACTTC
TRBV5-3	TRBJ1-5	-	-	CASAGVWDNQPQHF	TGTGCCTCCGCGGGGGTCTGGGACAATCAGCCCCAGCATTTT
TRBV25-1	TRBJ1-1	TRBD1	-	CASSDLGQGATEAFF	TGTGCCAGCAGTGACCTGGGACAGGGGGCCACTGAAGCTTTCTTT
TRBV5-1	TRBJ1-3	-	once	CASSLAGFTGNTIYF	TGCGCCAGCAGCTTGGCCGGGTTTACTGGAAACACCATATATTTT
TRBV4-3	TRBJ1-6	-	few	CASSQTGTRDSPLHF	TGCGCCAGCAGCCAAACCGGGACACGGGATTCACCCCTCCACTTT
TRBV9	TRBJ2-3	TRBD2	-	CASSVGSETSGTDTQYF	TGTGCCAGCAGCGTAGGATCGGAAACTAGCGGGACGGATACGCAGTATTTT
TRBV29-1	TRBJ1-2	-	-	CSVEVFPGYGYTF	TGCAGCGTTGAAGTATTTCCAGGCTATGGCTACACCTTC
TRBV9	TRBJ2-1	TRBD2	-	CASSVDSGSGNEQFF	TGTGCCAGCAGCGTAGATAGCGGGAGCGGCAATGAGCAGTTCTTC
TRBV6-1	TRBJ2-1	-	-	CASSETPDNEQFF	TGTGCCAGCAGTGAAACGCCGGACAATGAGCAGTTCTTC
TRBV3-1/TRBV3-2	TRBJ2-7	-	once	CASSQGLARVYEQYF	TGTGCCAGCAGCCAAGGTCTAGCGCGAGTCTACGAGCAGTACTTC